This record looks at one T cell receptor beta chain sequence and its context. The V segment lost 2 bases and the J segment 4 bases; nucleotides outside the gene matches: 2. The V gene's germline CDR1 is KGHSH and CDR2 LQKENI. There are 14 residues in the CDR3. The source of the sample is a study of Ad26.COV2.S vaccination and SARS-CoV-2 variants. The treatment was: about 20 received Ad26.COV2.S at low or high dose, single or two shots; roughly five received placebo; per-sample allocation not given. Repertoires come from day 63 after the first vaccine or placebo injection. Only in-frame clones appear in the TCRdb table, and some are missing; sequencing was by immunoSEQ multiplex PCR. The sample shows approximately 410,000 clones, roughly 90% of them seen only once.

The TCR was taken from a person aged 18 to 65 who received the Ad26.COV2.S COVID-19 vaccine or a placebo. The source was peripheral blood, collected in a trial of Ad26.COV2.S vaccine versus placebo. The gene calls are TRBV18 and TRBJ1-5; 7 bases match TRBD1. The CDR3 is CASSPTQGNQPQHF. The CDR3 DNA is TGTGCCAGCTCACCAACACAGGGGAATCAGCCCCAGCATTTT.